One sample yielded the 4 T cell receptor beta chains listed below, sequenced in a study of cytomegalovirus exposure and HLA in healthy donors. The PCR used 60 Vbeta and 13 Jbeta primers. Repertoires were generated with immunoSEQ multiplex PCR, while TCRdb's copy carries only in-frame clones and drops some. This sample's table has some 120,000 clones. What was sequenced was PBMCs. These receptors all stem from a man aged 18 to 30 in good health and CMV-seronegative.

The V call is TRBV2, the J call TRBJ2-3; D perhaps matches TRBD1 (6 bases). The CDR3 loop spans 14 amino acids. CDR1 is SNHLY, CDR2 FYNNEI, per germline. The V end was cut by 3 bases, the J end by 2 bases, with 9 bases between. CDR3 DNA sequence: TGTGCCAGCAGTGATACAGGGCACACAGATACGCAGTATTTT. This sequence encodes CASSDTGHTDTQYF.

This rearrangement joins TRBV6-5 to TRBJ2-5; D may be TRBD2 (6 bases). Per germline, CDR1 MNHEY and CDR2 SVGAGI. The length of the CDR3 is 12 residues. Trimming took off 6 bases at V and 5 bases at J, with 10 bases between the two ends. The CDR3 DNA reads as TGTGCCAGCAGGCACCGGGGGGAGACCCAGTACTTC. Protein: CASRHRGETQYF.

The genes are TRBV28 and TRBJ1-1; 11 bases fit TRBD1. This CDR3 has 15 amino acids. After removal of 8 bases from V and 6 bases from J, the junction contained 11 bases not matched to a gene. Germline V gene data show CDR1 as MDHEN and CDR2 as SYDVKM. CDR3: CASLYGTGGDAEAFF. The DNA of the CDR3 is TGTGCCAGCCTCTATGGGACAGGGGGAGACGCTGAAGCTTTCTTT. Supplemented by reference TRBV28 and TRBJ1-1, the full variable domain reads DVKVTQSSRYLVKRTGEKVFLECVQDMDHENMFWYRQDPGLGLRLIYFSYDVKMKEKGDIPEGYSVSREKKERFSLILESASTNQTSMYLCASLYGTGGDAEAFFGQGTRLTVV.

V usage is TRBV15 and J usage is TRBJ1-2; no reliable D call. The CDR3 loop spans 15 amino acids. Germline CDR1 is LNHNV and CDR2 is YYDKDF (reference sequence). Trimming took 0 bases from V and 0 from J, leaving 8 bases between them. CDR3 in DNA: TGTGCCACCAGCAGAGATCCCCAGGCTAACTATGGCTACACCTTC. Protein product: CATSRDPQANYGYTF.